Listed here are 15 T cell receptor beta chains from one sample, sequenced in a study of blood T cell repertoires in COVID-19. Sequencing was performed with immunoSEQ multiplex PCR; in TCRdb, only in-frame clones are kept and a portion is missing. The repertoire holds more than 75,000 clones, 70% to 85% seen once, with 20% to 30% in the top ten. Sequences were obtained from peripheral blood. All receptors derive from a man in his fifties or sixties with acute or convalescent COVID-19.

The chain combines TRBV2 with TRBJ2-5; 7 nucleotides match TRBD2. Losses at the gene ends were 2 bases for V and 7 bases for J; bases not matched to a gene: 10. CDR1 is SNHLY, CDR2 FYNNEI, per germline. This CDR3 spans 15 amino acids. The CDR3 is CASSESGASPGTQYF. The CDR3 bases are TGTGCCAGCAGTGAAAGCGGGGCCTCACCGGGGACCCAGTACTTC.

CDR3 protein: CASSQRSYEQYF. Here the CDR3 DNA reads TGTGCCAGCAGCCAGCGGAGCTACGAGCAGTACTTC. The chain links TRBV6-2 or TRBV6-3 to TRBJ2-7; TRBD2 is a possible D gene (5 bases). This CDR3 spans 12 amino acids. V was trimmed by 6 bases and J by 3 bases, leaving 9 bases between them. Looked up from germline, CDR1 is MNHEY and CDR2 is SVGEGT.

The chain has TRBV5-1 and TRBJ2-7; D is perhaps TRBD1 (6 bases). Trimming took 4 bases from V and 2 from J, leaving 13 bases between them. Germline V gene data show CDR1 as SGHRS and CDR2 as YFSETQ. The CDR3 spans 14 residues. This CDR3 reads CASSPQGTPYEQYV. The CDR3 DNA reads TGCGCCAGCAGCCCACAGGGAACCCCCTACGAGCAGTACGTC.

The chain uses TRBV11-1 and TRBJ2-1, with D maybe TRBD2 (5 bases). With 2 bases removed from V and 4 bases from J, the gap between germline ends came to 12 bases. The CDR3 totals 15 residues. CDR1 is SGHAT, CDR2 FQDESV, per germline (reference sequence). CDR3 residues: CASSLSEGRYNEQFF. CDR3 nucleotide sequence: TGTGCCAGCAGCTTAAGCGAGGGAAGATACAATGAGCAGTTCTTC. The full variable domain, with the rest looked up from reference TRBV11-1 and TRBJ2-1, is EAEVAQSPRYKITEKSQAVAFWCDPISGHATLYWYRQILGQGPELLVQFQDESVVDDSQLPKDRFSAERLKGVDSTLKIQPAELGDSAMYLCASSLSEGRYNEQFFGPGTRLTVL.

The CDR3, as DNA: TGTGCCAGCACCGGGGTCGAGGAATCACCCCTCCACTTT. Protein sequence: CASTGVEESPLHF. The chain has TRBV28 and TRBJ1-6, with D unclear. The CDR3 covers 13 residues. CDR1 MDHEN and CDR2 SYDVKM come from the germline V gene. V lost 7 bases and J 10 bases, leaving 14 bases between the germline ends.

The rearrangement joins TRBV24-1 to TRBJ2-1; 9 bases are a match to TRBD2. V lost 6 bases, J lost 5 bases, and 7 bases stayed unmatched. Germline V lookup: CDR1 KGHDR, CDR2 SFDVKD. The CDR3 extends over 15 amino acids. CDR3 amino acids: CATSLTSGYHNEQFF. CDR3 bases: TGTGCCACCAGTCTGACTAGCGGTTACCACAATGAGCAGTTCTTC.

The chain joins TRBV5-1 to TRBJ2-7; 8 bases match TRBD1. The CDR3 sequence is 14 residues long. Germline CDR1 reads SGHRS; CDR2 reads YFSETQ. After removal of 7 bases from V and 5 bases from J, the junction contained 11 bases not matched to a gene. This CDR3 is CASCLQGVLNEQYF. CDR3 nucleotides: TGCGCCAGCTGCCTACAGGGGGTATTGAACGAGCAGTACTTC.

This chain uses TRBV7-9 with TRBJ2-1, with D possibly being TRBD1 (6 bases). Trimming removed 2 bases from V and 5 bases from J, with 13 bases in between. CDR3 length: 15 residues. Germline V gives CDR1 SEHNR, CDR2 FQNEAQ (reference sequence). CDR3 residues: CASSLRDAGDNEQFF. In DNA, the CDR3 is TGTGCCAGCAGCTTACGGGATGCAGGGGACAATGAGCAGTTCTTC.

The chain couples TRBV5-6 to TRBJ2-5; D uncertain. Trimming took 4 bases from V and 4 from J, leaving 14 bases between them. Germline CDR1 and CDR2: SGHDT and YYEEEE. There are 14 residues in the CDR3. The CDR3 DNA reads TGTGCCAGCAGCCGGGTGGCAGTGGTAGAGACCCAGTACTTC. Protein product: CASSRVAVVETQYF.

Written as DNA, the CDR3 is TGTGCCAGCAGCTTAGGGGCCGACAGTCCTAGCACAGATACGCAGTATTTT. The encoded protein is CASSLGADSPSTDTQYF. The gene calls are TRBV11-3 and TRBJ2-3; the D gene is possibly TRBD1 (5 bases). Germline values: CDR1 SGHNT, CDR2 YENEEA. The V gene lost 1 base and the J gene lost 0 bases, with 14 bases spanning the gap. This CDR3 contains 17 residues.

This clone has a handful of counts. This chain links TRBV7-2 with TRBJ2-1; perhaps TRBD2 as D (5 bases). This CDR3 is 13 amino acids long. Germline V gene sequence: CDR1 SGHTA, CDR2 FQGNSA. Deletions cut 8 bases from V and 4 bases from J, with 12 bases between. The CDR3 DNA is TGTGCCAGCGGACCCCGCGGGTACAATGAGCAGTTCTTC. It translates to CASGPRGYNEQFF.

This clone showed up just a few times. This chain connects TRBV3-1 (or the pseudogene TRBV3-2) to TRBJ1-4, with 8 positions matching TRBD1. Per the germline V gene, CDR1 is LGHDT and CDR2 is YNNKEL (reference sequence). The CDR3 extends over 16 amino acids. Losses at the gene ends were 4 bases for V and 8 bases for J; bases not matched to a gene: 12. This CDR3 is CASSPGQGIGSEKLFF. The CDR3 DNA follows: TGTGCCAGCAGCCCTGGACAGGGAATTGGCAGCGAAAAACTGTTTTTT.

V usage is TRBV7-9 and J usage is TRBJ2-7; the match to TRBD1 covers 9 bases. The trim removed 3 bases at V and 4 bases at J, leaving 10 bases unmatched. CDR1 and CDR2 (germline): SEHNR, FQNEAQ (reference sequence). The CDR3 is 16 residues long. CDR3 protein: CASSFQSGQGSYEQYF. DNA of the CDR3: TGTGCCAGCAGCTTTCAATCGGGACAGGGCTCTTACGAGCAGTACTTC.

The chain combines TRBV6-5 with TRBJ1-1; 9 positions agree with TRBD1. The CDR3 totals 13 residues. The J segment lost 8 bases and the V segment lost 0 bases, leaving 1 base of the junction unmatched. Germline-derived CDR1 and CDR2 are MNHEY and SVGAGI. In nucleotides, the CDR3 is TGTGCCAGCAGTTACTCGGGGACAGGGGAAGCTTTCTTT. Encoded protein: CASSYSGTGEAFF.

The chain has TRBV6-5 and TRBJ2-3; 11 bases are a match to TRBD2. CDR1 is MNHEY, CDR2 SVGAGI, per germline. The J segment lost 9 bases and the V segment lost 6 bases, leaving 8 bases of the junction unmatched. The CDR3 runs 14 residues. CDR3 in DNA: TGTGCCAGCAGCCTTAGCGGGGGGGGAGGGACGCAGTATTTT. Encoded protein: CASSLSGGGGTQYF.